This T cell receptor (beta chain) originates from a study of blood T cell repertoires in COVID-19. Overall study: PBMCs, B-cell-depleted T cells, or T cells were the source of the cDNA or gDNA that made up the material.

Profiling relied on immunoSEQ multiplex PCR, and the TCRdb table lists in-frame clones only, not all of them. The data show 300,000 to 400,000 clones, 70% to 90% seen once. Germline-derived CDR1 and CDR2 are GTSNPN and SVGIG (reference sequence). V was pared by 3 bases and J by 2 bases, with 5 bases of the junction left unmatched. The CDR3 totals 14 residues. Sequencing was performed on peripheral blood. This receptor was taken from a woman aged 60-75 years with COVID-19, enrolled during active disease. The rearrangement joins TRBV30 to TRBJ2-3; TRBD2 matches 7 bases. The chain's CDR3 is CAWSGGSLTDTQYF. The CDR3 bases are TGTGCCTGGAGCGGGGGGTCCCTCACAGATACGCAGTATTTT.